Below, 25 T cell receptor beta chains from the same sample are listed, as sequenced in a study of OX40 agonist ivuxolimab in advanced cancers. Only in-frame clones appear in the TCRdb table, and some are missing; sequencing was by immunoSEQ multiplex PCR. The table includes approximately 91,000 clones, about 86% detected once. This material consisted of CD4+ or CD8+ T cells sorted from blood, taken in a trial of the OX40 agonist ivuxolimab. Every receptor here comes from an adult with an advanced solid tumor such as melanoma, head and neck, liver or kidney cancer.

The chain recombines TRBV2 with TRBJ1-4, with D hard to call. V was clipped by 8 bases and J by 3 bases, with 7 bases between them. This CDR3 comprises 12 residues. Germline V gene sequence: CDR1 SNHLY, CDR2 FYNNEI. The CDR3 DNA reads TGTGCCAGCGGGCGAGCTAATGAAAAACTGTTTTTT. It codes for CASGRANEKLFF.

The J gene is TRBJ2-7, the V gene TRBV11-1, with D uncertain. Germline loops: CDR1 SGHAT, CDR2 FQDESV (reference sequence). Trimming stripped 1 base from V and 1 base from J, with 5 bases between. This CDR3 is built from 13 residues. The CDR3 is CASSLEWSYEQYF. CDR3 bases: TGTGCCAGCAGCTTAGAGTGGTCCTACGAGCAGTACTTC.

The chain has TRBV15 and TRBJ1-5; TRBD1 matches 10 bases. This CDR3 contains 16 residues. Germline CDR1 LNHNV, CDR2 YYDKDF (reference sequence). V lost 6 bases to trimming and J lost 1 base; unmatched junction nucleotides: 6. CDR3 sequence (DNA): TGTGCCACCAGGCTGACAGGGGGCTTAAGCAATCAGCCCCAGCATTTT. Amino acids: CATRLTGGLSNQPQHF.

The chain carries TRBV27 and TRBJ2-2; D might be TRBD1 or TRBD2, each matching 6 bases. The CDR3 contains 16 residues. Trimming removed 6 bases from V and 1 base from J, with 15 bases in between. The germline V gene has CDR1 MNHEY and CDR2 SMNVEV (reference sequence). DNA for the CDR3: TGTGCCAGCAGGTCTAGGGGGGTCGTGAACACCGGGGAGCTGTTTTTT. Translation gives CASRSRGVVNTGELFF.

This chain links TRBV28 with TRBJ2-6, with a weak D call TRBD1 (6 bases). This CDR3 has 15 residues. Trimming removed 4 bases from V and 6 bases from J, with 13 bases in between. Germline CDR1 and CDR2: MDHEN and SYDVKM. The CDR3 DNA is TGTGCCAGCAGTTCCTCGACAGGTGTGGCCAACGTCCTGACTTTC. Its translation: CASSSSTGVANVLTF. Looking up the rest from reference TRBV28 and TRBJ2-6 gives the full variable domain: DVKVTQSSRYLVKRTGEKVFLECVQDMDHENMFWYRQDPGLGLRLIYFSYDVKMKEKGDIPEGYSVSREKKERFSLILESASTNQTSMYLCASSSSTGVANVLTFGAGSRLTVL.

The V and J genes are TRBV5-8 and TRBJ1-5; 9 bases agree with TRBD1. J gave up 2 bases and V 4 bases, and 10 bases lay outside the gene matches. Germline V lookup: CDR1 SGHTS, CDR2 YDEGEE. The CDR3 spans 17 residues. The CDR3 here is CASSGTTGGLGNQPQHF. For the CDR3, the DNA is TGTGCCAGCAGCGGAACAACAGGGGGCTTGGGCAATCAGCCCCAGCATTTT.

Comment on this clone: One end of the junction does not line up with germline, which may come from a read error. The V and J genes are TRBV5-1 and TRBJ2-7; the D is unclear. In germline, CDR1 is SGHRS, CDR2 YFSETQ. The length of the CDR3 is 14 residues. For the CDR3, the DNA is TGTGCCAGCAGCTTGGTAGTAGGGTCCCTCGAGCAGTACTTC. It translates to CASSLVVGSLEQYF.

The V and J genes are TRBV13 and TRBJ2-7, with a possible D match to TRBD1 (5 bases). The V end lost 0 bases, the J end lost 1 base, and 13 bases lay between the germline ends. This CDR3 region has 16 residues. Looked up from germline, CDR1 is PRHDT and CDR2 is FYEKMQ (reference sequence). The CDR3 protein is CASSLGGRAISYEQYF. In nucleotides, the CDR3 is TGTGCCAGCAGCTTAGGGGGCAGGGCGATATCCTACGAGCAGTACTTC.

This clone was recorded once. The chain uses TRBV6-6 and TRBJ2-3; 10 bases fit TRBD1. The length of the CDR3 is 14 residues. CDR1 and CDR2 from the germline V gene are MNHNY and SVGAGI (reference sequence). J gave up 5 bases and V 5 bases, and 4 bases lay outside the gene matches. CDR3 region: CASSLGQGGDTQYF. CDR3 DNA: TGTGCCAGCAGTCTTGGACAGGGGGGAGATACGCAGTATTTT.

The chain carries TRBV19 and TRBJ1-4; D uncertain. Trimming shortened V by 3 bases and J by 8 bases, and 4 bases separated the two germline ends. Looked up from germline, CDR1 is LNHDA and CDR2 is SQIVND (reference sequence). CDR3 length equals 11 residues. CDR3 residues: CASSIREKLFF. The CDR3 nucleotides read TGTGCCAGTAGTATCAGAGAAAAACTGTTTTTT.

The V and J genes are TRBV5-4 and TRBJ1-1; no clear D. The V gene's germline CDR1 is SGHNT and CDR2 YYREEE (reference sequence). The V and J ends lost 4 bases and 3 bases respectively, with 19 bases between them. The length of the CDR3 is 16 residues. The CDR3 sequence: CASSGIEFEGDTEAFF. The CDR3 region has the DNA TGTGCCAGCAGCGGCATAGAGTTTGAGGGAGACACTGAAGCTTTCTTT.

The chain recombines TRBV18 with TRBJ2-1; TRBD1 aligns across 9 bases. The CDR3 is 16 amino acids. The ends lost 6 bases at V and 2 bases at J; junction bases unmatched: 8. CDR1 and CDR2 (germline): KGHSH, LQKENI. The CDR3 spells CASSSRGQGAYNEQFF. The CDR3 DNA reads as TGTGCCAGCTCGAGCAGGGGACAGGGAGCCTACAATGAGCAGTTCTTC.

The CDR3 here is CASSLSDNNEQFF. The CDR3 bases are TGTGCCAGCAGCCTATCTGATAACAATGAGCAGTTCTTC. The rearrangement joins TRBV7-3 to TRBJ2-1, with D hard to call. The CDR3 length is 13 residues. Germline V gene lookup returns CDR1 SGHTA and CDR2 FQGTGA. V lost 5 bases and J 5 bases, leaving 10 bases between the germline ends.

The rearrangement joins TRBV5-4 to TRBJ1-2; maybe TRBD1 (6 bases). CDR1 is SGHNT, CDR2 YYREEE, per germline (reference sequence). The V gene lost 6 bases and the J gene lost 5 bases, with 17 bases spanning the gap. The CDR3 length is 14 residues. The chain's CDR3 is CASTWRTASYGYTF. CDR3 bases: TGTGCCAGCACCTGGAGGACAGCATCGTATGGCTACACCTTC.

The chain combines TRBV28 with TRBJ2-3, with 7 bases matching TRBD2. Germline trimming cut 2 bases from V and 0 bases from J; bases unmatched to any gene: 2. The CDR3 totals 15 residues. Germline values: CDR1 MDHEN, CDR2 SYDVKM. The CDR3 DNA follows: TGTGCCAGCAGTTTAGGGCGGGGGAGCACAGATACGCAGTATTTT. This gives the protein CASSLGRGSTDTQYF.

The chain combines TRBV27 with TRBJ1-1; 7 bases agree with TRBD1. The CDR3 has 15 amino acids. Germline V gene sequence: CDR1 MNHEY, CDR2 SMNVEV (reference sequence). The J segment lost 11 bases and the V segment lost 6 bases, leaving 18 bases of the junction unmatched. The CDR3, as DNA: TGTGCCAGCAGCCGGGACTCGACAGGGCACCCTTGGGCTTTCTTT. It yields the protein CASSRDSTGHPWAFF.

V gene TRBV11-2 combines with J gene TRBJ1-3; D unclear. CDR3 size: 16 residues. The V end lost 2 bases, the J end lost 1 base, and 12 bases lay between the germline ends. Germline assignment: CDR1 SGHAT and CDR2 FQNNGV. The CDR3 spells CASSLWSPSSGNTIYF. The CDR3 DNA reads TGTGCCAGCAGCTTATGGAGTCCGTCATCTGGAAACACCATATATTTT.

This sequence joins TRBV29-1 and TRBJ2-1; tentatively, D is TRBD2 (6 bases). This CDR3 has 13 residues. The germline V gene has CDR1 SQVTM and CDR2 ANQGSEA. Trimming left V 6 bases short and J 3 bases short, with 12 bases between. CDR3 sequence reads: CSVGTGGYNEQFF. The CDR3 DNA reads as TGCAGCGTGGGGACCGGGGGCTACAATGAGCAGTTCTTC.

The V and J genes are TRBV6-1 and TRBJ2-2; D could derive from TRBD1 or TRBD2 (5 bases each). Germline CDR1 reads MNHNS; CDR2 reads SASEGT. V gave up 9 bases and J gave up 2 bases, with 16 bases separating them. The CDR3 runs to 15 residues. For the CDR3, the DNA is TGTGCCAGTCGCGTTCGAGGGGCAAACACCGGGGAGCTGTTTTTT. The encoded protein is CASRVRGANTGELFF.

This chain uses TRBV7-9 with TRBJ1-5; perhaps TRBD1 as D (5 bases). This CDR3 has 13 amino acids. V lost 5 bases, J lost 4 bases, and 9 bases lay in between. CDR1 SEHNR and CDR2 FQNEAQ come from the germline V gene (reference sequence). The CDR3 protein is CASSQGRNQPQHF. CDR3 nucleotides: TGTGCCAGCAGCCAGGGACGGAATCAGCCCCAGCATTTT.

This clone has a single count. The genes are TRBV11-3 and TRBJ2-5, with a weak D call TRBD1 (6 bases). Trimming took 4 bases from V and 5 from J, leaving 11 bases between them. This CDR3 spans 13 amino acids. The germline gives CDR1 SGHNT, CDR2 YENEEA. CDR3 region: CASSSRGPETQYF. In DNA form, the CDR3 reads TGTGCCAGCAGCTCCAGGGGTCCCGAGACCCAGTACTTC.

This clone was found a few times. This chain connects TRBV4-3 to TRBJ1-3; D may be TRBD1 (5 bases). The CDR3 is made up of 17 amino acids. Per the germline V gene, CDR1 is LGHNA and CDR2 is YSLEER. Trimming took 0 bases from V and 3 from J, leaving 15 bases between them. CDR3 bases: TGCGCCAGCAGCCAAGAGGCGGCAGGGTGGTATGGAAACACCATATATTTT. Its translation is CASSQEAAGWYGNTIYF.

There are a few counts of this clone. V usage is TRBV19 and J usage is TRBJ1-1, with D perhaps TRBD1 (5 bases). Germline lookup yields CDR1 LNHDA and CDR2 SQIVND (reference sequence). The length of the CDR3 is 13 residues. The germline V and J ends were trimmed by 5 bases and 0 bases, with 7 bases remaining between them. CDR3 protein: CASSGTLNTEAFF. CDR3 sequence (DNA): TGTGCCAGTAGTGGGACGCTGAACACTGAAGCTTTCTTT.

There are a few counts of this clone. The V and J genes are TRBV18 and TRBJ2-2; the D is unclear. CDR1 and CDR2 from the germline V gene are KGHSH and LQKENI. CDR3 length: 15 residues. The ends were cut back, 1 base at V and 0 bases at J, with 6 bases in the middle. This CDR3 reads CASSPLGANTGELFF. Here the CDR3 DNA reads TGTGCCAGCTCACCACTTGGAGCGAACACCGGGGAGCTGTTTTTT.

The CDR3 DNA follows: TGTGCCAGCAGCCGGGGGCGGAGTAATTCACCCCTCCACTTT. This translates into CASSRGRSNSPLHF. The chain carries TRBV5-4 and TRBJ1-6; maybe TRBD1 (6 bases). CDR3 length: 14 residues. The germline CDR1 and CDR2 sequences are SGHNT and YYREEE (reference sequence). V gave up 4 bases and J gave up 6 bases, with 11 bases separating them.